Each of the 15 T cell receptor beta chains below was sequenced from the same sample in a study of T cells in localized non-small cell lung cancer. Generated by immunoSEQ multiplex PCR, the TCRdb table keeps only in-frame clones and is missing some. The sample lists about 2,600 clones; 22% were seen once. Sequences were derived from lung tumor tissue, sampled before any cancer treatment. Every receptor here comes from a man aged 35 to 69 with stage II lung adenocarcinoma.

This clone was picked up a small number of times. V is TRBV11-3 and J is TRBJ2-1, with D possibly matching TRBD1 (6 bases). Between the trimmed V and J ends, which lost 6 bases and 0 bases, there was a span of 15 bases. Germline CDR1 is SGHNT and CDR2 is YENEEA. The CDR3 has 16 residues. In DNA form, the CDR3 reads TGTGCCAGCAGAGCCCCCGACAGGTTCTCCTACAATGAGCAGTTCTTC. Amino acids: CASRAPDRFSYNEQFF.

This clone came up a few times. The rearrangement joins TRBV11-3 to TRBJ1-2; D not resolved. The CDR3 covers 14 residues. CDR1 is SGHNT and CDR2 is YENEEA in the germline V gene. V shed 3 bases and J shed 6 bases, with 14 bases lying between them. The CDR3 region has the DNA TGTGCCAGCAGCTTGGCGACGTCACGAGATGGCTACACCTTC. Translating it yields CASSLATSRDGYTF.

This clone was recorded a few times. The chain joins TRBV6-8 to TRBJ2-7, with 8 bases identical to TRBD1. Germline lookup yields CDR1 MNHGY and CDR2 SAAAGT. This CDR3 contains 16 residues. V dropped 6 bases and J dropped 0; count of bases not matched to a gene: 10. The CDR3 DNA reads TGTGCCAGCAGAAAAAGCTCCGGGACAGGCTCCTACGAGCAGTACTTC. Its protein product is CASRKSSGTGSYEQYF.

The V call is TRBV9, the J call TRBJ2-2; D is unresolved. V was shortened by 3 bases and J by 1 base, with 4 bases between the two germline ends. The CDR3 contains 13 residues. CDR1 and CDR2 from the germline V gene are SGDLS and YYNGEE. CDR3 coding DNA: TGTGCCAGCAGCGGTTGGAACACCGGGGAGCTGTTTTTT. As protein: CASSGWNTGELFF.

The gene calls are TRBV30 and TRBJ2-2, with D maybe TRBD2 (5 bases). V lost 7 bases and J lost 5, with 17 bases in between. Germline CDR1 GTSNPN, CDR2 SVGIG (reference sequence). The CDR3 covers 14 residues. The CDR3 coding sequence is TGTGCCTCGATGGGCGGGCGGGTTACCGGGGAGCTGTTTTTT. It yields the protein CASMGGRVTGELFF.

This clone is large by share. The chain recombines TRBV19 with TRBJ1-1, with a possible D match to TRBD1 (6 bases). Per germline, CDR1 LNHDA and CDR2 SQIVND (reference sequence). The germline V and J ends were trimmed by 6 bases and 3 bases, with 11 bases remaining between them. The CDR3 totals 13 residues. The CDR3 coding sequence is TGTGCCAGTAGCCACAAGGGGGACACTGAAGCTTTCTTT. As protein: CASSHKGDTEAFF.

Only a few counts were recorded for this clone. The CDR3 nucleotides read TGTGCCAGCAGCGTAGATAGCGCCTATGGCTACACCTTC. Residues: CASSVDSAYGYTF. The chain couples TRBV9 to TRBJ1-2, with D unclear. The CDR3 consists of 13 residues. Trimming took off 0 bases at V and 4 bases at J, with 7 bases between the two ends. Per germline, CDR1 SGDLS and CDR2 YYNGEE.

V and J are TRBV9 and TRBJ2-3, with D unclear. V was clipped by 7 bases and J by 0 bases, with 12 bases between them. Germline V gene data show CDR1 as SGDLS and CDR2 as YYNGEE. This CDR3 is built from 14 residues. CDR3: CASSQMTSTDTQYF. DNA of the CDR3: TGTGCCAGCTCCCAAATGACGAGCACAGATACGCAGTATTTT.

The gene calls are TRBV6-8 and TRBJ2-2; 7 bases line up with TRBD1. J was trimmed by 3 bases and V by 5 bases; bases with no gene match: 0. The CDR3 loop spans 13 amino acids. The germline gives CDR1 MNHGY, CDR2 SAAAGT. The DNA of the CDR3 is TGTGCCAGCAGTGACAGGGACACCGGGGAGCTGTTTTTT. This gives the protein CASSDRDTGELFF.

V gene TRBV14 combines with J gene TRBJ1-2, with D unclear. The CDR3 contains 12 residues. Germline V gives CDR1 SGHDN, CDR2 FVKESK. V was clipped by 4 bases and J by 12 bases, with 15 bases between them. The CDR3 DNA is TGTGCCAGCAGCCCCGAAGCCTCTCTAAACACCTTC. It translates to CASSPEASLNTF.

This clone was counted a few times. The chain couples TRBV11-3 to TRBJ1-1, with TRBD1 as a possible D gene (6 bases). Trimming stripped 2 bases from V and 0 bases from J, with 13 bases between. The CDR3 is 16 residues long. Germline V gives CDR1 SGHNT, CDR2 YENEEA. Here the CDR3 DNA reads TGTGCCAGCAGCTTACAGGGGCCCCCTTTGAACACTGAAGCTTTCTTT. Translating it yields CASSLQGPPLNTEAFF. The full variable domain, completed using reference TRBV11-3 and TRBJ1-1, is EAGVVQSPRYKIIEKKQPVAFWCNPISGHNTLYWYLQNLGQGPELLIRYENEEAVDDSQLPKDRFSAERLKGVDSTLKIQPAELGDSAVYLCASSLQGPPLNTEAFFGQGTRLTVV.

The chain is built from TRBV30 and TRBJ1-2; the D gene is possibly TRBD1 (5 bases). CDR1 and CDR2 (germline): GTSNPN, SVGIG (reference sequence). This CDR3 has 14 amino acids. V was shortened by 0 bases and J by 5 bases, with 13 bases between the two germline ends. CDR3: CAWSVLQGEYGYTF. CDR3 DNA: TGTGCCTGGAGTGTACTGCAGGGCGAGTATGGCTACACCTTC.

The table lists this clone with a count of one. The gene calls are TRBV28 and TRBJ1-3, with a tentative D call TRBD1 (6 bases). CDR3 length equals 13 residues. Trimming shortened V by 6 bases and J by 8 bases, and 14 bases separated the two germline ends. The germline gives CDR1 MDHEN, CDR2 SYDVKM. This CDR3 reads CASSSAGAYTIYF. CDR3 DNA sequence: TGTGCCAGCAGCTCCGCGGGGGCATACACCATATATTTT.

This clone was observed a handful of times. The chain employs TRBV11-3 and TRBJ2-7; 10 nucleotides agree with TRBD1. J gave up 1 base and V 5 bases, and 5 bases lay outside the gene matches. The CDR3 covers 15 residues. Germline assignment: CDR1 SGHNT and CDR2 YENEEA. For the CDR3, the DNA is TGTGCCAGCAGCCCCGGGACAGGGGAATCCTACGAGCAGTACTTC. The encoded protein is CASSPGTGESYEQYF.

The chain is built from TRBV11-3 and TRBJ2-5, with 8 bases fitting TRBD2. Unmatched junction bases numbered 12, after V lost 5 bases and J lost 1 base. This CDR3 region has 17 residues. CDR1 and CDR2 (germline): SGHNT, YENEEA. The CDR3 here is CASSPHGSGGLQETQYF. DNA for the CDR3: TGTGCCAGCAGCCCCCACGGGAGCGGGGGCCTCCAAGAGACCCAGTACTTC.